This T cell receptor (beta chain) was obtained from a study of regulatory T cells in long-lasting Graves disease. Study-wide context: Patients met the persistent Graves' disease definition after over 5 years of antithyroid drugs with positive TSH receptor antibodies. Study outcomes and limitations: TRBV28, TRBJ1-2 and TRBJ2-5 were segments that persistent disease favored.

For TCR beta, libraries came from iRepertoire HTBI primers and Arm-PCR of CDR3 regions. TCRdb reanalysed the multiplex PCR reads using MiXCR and keeps one entry per CDR3 protein. Of hundreds of thousands of distinct CDR3 sequences in the sample, under 25% were seen once. Time point specified: persistent/refractory GD, antithyroid drugs over 5 years with positive TRAb. PBMCs provided the RNA from which the TCR library was made. Patients came through an endocrinology department, and that department was in Xi'an, China. Approximately 10-milliliter peripheral blood samples went into EDTA tubes. This CDR3 is 15 amino acids long. V lost 4 bases and J lost 3, with 15 bases in between. Germline V gene lookup returns CDR1 KGHSH and CDR2 LQKENI. With respect to this clonotype: Its cognate antigen is unknown.

Sample: peripheral blood mononuclear cells (PBMCs), taken when the disease was refractory, from a patient treated with antithyroid drugs. The gene calls are TRBV18 and TRBJ1-2, with a possible D match to TRBD1 (6 bases). The clonotype originates from a female donor with Graves disease. The CDR3 DNA reads TGTGCCAGCTCACAACAGGAGGGGGAGGACTATGGCTACACCTTC. Its translation: CASSQQEGEDYGYTF.